This T cell receptor beta chain comes out of a study of blood T cells in healthy people across ages. Study-level results: Investigators treated diversity estimates from one million T cells as underestimates.

A sample-barcoded 5' primer and a J-beta primer mix were used in a second PCR of roughly 7 to 11 cycles. TCRdb used MiXCR to reprocess the 5' RACE reads, holding one entry per CDR3 protein. The sample yields 700,000 or so distinct CDR3 sequences, about 20% seen once. Germline lookup yields CDR1 KGHDR and CDR2 SFDVKD. Trimming pared 3 bases from V and 8 bases from J, leaving 18 bases between. CDR3 length: 15 amino acids. Comments on this clonotype: Its cognate antigen is unknown.

The chain recombines TRBV24-1 with TRBJ1-2, with a weak D call TRBD1 (5 bases). This TCR came from a man in his 70s in good health. The sequenced sample consisted of blood. CDR3 in amino acids: CATSDTTVARGGYTF. CDR3 DNA sequence: TGTGCCACCAGTGATACCACAGTTGCCCGGGGGGGCTACACCTTC.